This TCR beta chain was captured by sequencing in a study of blood T cell repertoires in COVID-19 (dated by TCRdb to the early 2020s). Context from the whole study: The collaborator samples originated in the United States, Italy and Spain and spanned the acute and convalescent phases of COVID-19. Nearly every sample came with metadata listing a de-identified subject ID, COVID-19 status, age in years and sex. The repertoires were released in a freely available public database meant as a resource for research on the immune response to SARS-CoV-2. HLA class I and class II types, where available, came from metadata supplied by the sample provider rather than from assay-based typing. The material from the prospective study consisted of cDNA or gDNA derived from T cells, B-cell-depleted T cells, or PBMCs. The samples were drawn from the first 160 participants of the ongoing ImmuneRACE study and from more than 1,000 subjects provided by 6 global collaborators. The dataset comprised deeply sampled blood TCRbeta repertoires from subjects exposed to, actively infected with, or recovered from COVID-19. The research as a whole found: How much clinical and demographic metadata was included differed by source and by participant, and the metadata was provided uncurated.

The CDR3 sequence holds 13 residues, the cysteine and phenylalanine included. Only CDR3 DNA remains: 39 bases, in frame from the first base. CDR1 and CDR2, looked up from the germline V gene, are MDHEN and SYDVKM. Trimmed from V: 5 bases; trimmed from J: 7 bases; junction bases lacking a gene match: 3. TCRbeta CDR3 regions were amplified from genomic DNA by means of the immunoSEQ Assay, a bias-controlled multiplex PCR. As for the authors' bioinformatics: Within the assay, amplification of reference gene primers was used to estimate how many nucleated cells each sample contained. To quantify the absolute abundance of each unique TCRbeta CDR3 rearrangement, sequence reads were collapsed and filtered. For each sample, productive Simpson clonality was calculated by taking the square root of Simpson's diversity index across productive rearrangements. In TCRdb, the immuneACCESS table is reduced to in-frame sequences with V and J assigned. These tables do not hold every clone; where another copy was compared, an unresolved V gene accounts for under half, and the others remain unexplained. V and J calls and clone size are copied from that table; D and trimming were computed from the DNA. The sample table contains 160,000 or so clones; only one count was recorded for 82% of them. The ten largest account for about 8% of the sample.

With regard to this clone: The specificity of this receptor is unknown. No much larger clone exists at a distance of one base, and base qualities are not known.

The collaborating institutions used their own protocols to collect whole blood in K2EDTA tubes. For TCRbeta analysis, collaborators shipped samples as frozen whole blood, isolated PBMCs, or DNA extracted from either of those sample types. In this chain, TRBV28 is recombined with TRBJ1-4, and TRBD1 aligns with 8 junction nucleotides. Sequenced: peripheral blood. The TCR was taken from an older woman with acute or convalescent COVID-19. The bases are TGTGCCAGCAGTCCCGGGACAGGTGAAAAACTGTTTTTT. Protein translation: CASSPGTGEKLFF.